One and the same sample provided the 17 T cell receptor beta chains below, sequenced in a study of shared clonotypes between healthy human individuals. Here immunoSEQ multiplex PCR was the method, and the copy in TCRdb shows in-frame clones only, minus some. The table shows over a million clones, with approximately 98.5% occurring only once. Sequencing was performed on naive CD4+ T cells sorted from blood. Subset of the sample: CD45RA+ positively selected. These receptors were obtained from a man younger than 40 in good health.

The chain recombines TRBV18 with TRBJ1-3, with D perhaps matching TRBD1 (6 bases). V lost 1 base and J 7 bases, leaving 17 bases between the germline ends. CDR1 is KGHSH and CDR2 is LQKENI in the germline V gene. CDR3 length equals 16 residues. This CDR3 reads CASSPLSGTSLNTIYF. The CDR3 nucleotides are TGTGCCAGCTCACCACTAAGCGGGACAAGTCTCAACACCATATATTTT.

The V call is TRBV28, the J call TRBJ1-2; D ambiguous. Between the trimmed V and J ends, which lost 3 bases and 10 bases, there was a span of 15 bases. This CDR3 is built from 13 residues. CDR1 and CDR2 (germline): MDHEN, SYDVKM. The CDR3 loop is CASSFAGTTAYTF. CDR3 DNA sequence: TGTGCCAGCAGTTTCGCCGGAACCACAGCCTACACCTTC.

The chain is built from TRBV28 and TRBJ2-2; D might be TRBD1 (5 bases). The length of the CDR3 is 16 residues. V lost 4 bases and J 5 bases, leaving 17 bases between the germline ends. The germline gives CDR1 MDHEN, CDR2 SYDVKM. Here the CDR3 reads CASSSASGIRTGELFF. The CDR3 DNA follows: TGTGCCAGCAGTTCAGCCTCAGGGATCCGAACCGGGGAGCTGTTTTTT.

This sequence joins TRBV7-9 and TRBJ2-1; the D gene is possibly TRBD2 (6 bases). Trimming left V 0 bases short and J 2 bases short, with 8 bases between. The CDR3 spans 15 residues. Per germline, CDR1 SEHNR and CDR2 FQNEAQ (reference sequence). CDR3 in amino acids: CASSLAGGTYNEQFF. The DNA of the CDR3 is TGTGCCAGCAGCTTAGCGGGAGGTACCTACAATGAGCAGTTCTTC.

The V gene is TRBV6-5, the J gene TRBJ2-3; D unresolved. V was pared by 0 bases and J by 2 bases, with 9 bases between. Germline lookup yields CDR1 MNHEY and CDR2 SVGAGI. This CDR3 is 15 amino acids long. The CDR3 sequence is CASSYSGIDTDTQYF. CDR3 DNA: TGTGCCAGCAGTTACTCAGGGATCGACACAGATACGCAGTATTTT.

The chain links TRBV5-4 to TRBJ1-1, with 8 bases aligning to TRBD1. This CDR3 is 13 amino acids long. CDR1 is SGHNT, CDR2 YYREEE, per germline (reference sequence). V trimming: 4 bases; J trimming: 4 bases; junction bases outside the gene matches: 3. Written as DNA, the CDR3 is TGTGCCAGCAGCGCCACAGGGGGCACTGAAGCTTTCTTT. Its protein product is CASSATGGTEAFF.

The chain has TRBV5-4 and TRBJ2-3; 7 bases fit TRBD2. The CDR3 contains 15 residues. CDR1 and CDR2 from the germline V gene are SGHNT and YYREEE (reference sequence). With 4 bases clipped from V and 5 bases from J, the junction kept 10 bases outside the gene matches. The CDR3 sequence is CASSEKRDRQDTQYF. The CDR3 nucleotides are TGTGCCAGCAGCGAGAAGCGGGATCGGCAAGATACGCAGTATTTT.

In regard to this clone: Other DNA sequences in this sample translate to the same CDR3. The rearrangement joins TRBV18 to TRBJ2-2, with 8 bases that match TRBD2. The ends lost 2 bases at V and 4 bases at J; junction bases unmatched: 0. CDR1 is KGHSH, CDR2 LQKENI, per germline. This CDR3 region has 14 residues. CDR3 DNA sequence: TGTGCCAGCTCACCAGCGGGGGGCACCGGGGAGCTGTTTTTT. As protein: CASSPAGGTGELFF.

The rearrangement links TRBV5-4 to TRBJ2-7, with TRBD2 matching 8 bases. Germline assignment: CDR1 SGHNT and CDR2 YYREEE (reference sequence). V shed 6 bases and J 5 bases; nucleotides not matched to a gene: 7. There are 13 residues in the CDR3. This CDR3 reads CASTSGSPHEQYF. The CDR3 coding sequence is TGTGCCAGCACCAGCGGGAGCCCCCACGAGCAGTACTTC. Full variable domain (rest looked up from reference TRBV5-4 and TRBJ2-7): ETGVTQSPTHLIKTRGQQVTLRCSSQSGHNTVSWYQQALGQGPQFIFQYYREEENGRGNFPPRFSGLQFPNYSSELNVNALELDDSALYLCASTSGSPHEQYFGPGTRLTVT.

V usage is TRBV5-6 and J usage is TRBJ2-7; possibly TRBD1 or TRBD2 for D (6 bases each). In germline, CDR1 is SGHDT, CDR2 YYEEEE. Trimming removed 1 base at V and 3 bases at J, with 11 bases between. The CDR3 sequence is 14 residues long. The CDR3 protein is CASSLSGGSYEQYF. CDR3 nucleotides: TGTGCCAGCAGCTTGTCCGGGGGCAGCTACGAGCAGTACTTC.

The CDR3 reads CASSPSTGSYNEQFF. In DNA, the CDR3 is TGTGCCAGCTCACCATCCACAGGGTCCTACAATGAGCAGTTCTTC. The gene calls are TRBV18 and TRBJ2-1; possible D gene TRBD1, 6 bases. V was shortened by 2 bases and J by 1 base, with 9 bases between the two germline ends. Germline V gene lookup returns CDR1 KGHSH and CDR2 LQKENI. This CDR3 has 15 amino acids.

The chain joins TRBV4-3 to TRBJ1-2; D call uncertain. CDR1 and CDR2 (germline): LGHNA, YSLEER. Trimming left V 1 base short and J 2 bases short, with 11 bases between. The CDR3 is 15 residues long. The CDR3 DNA is TGCGCCAGCAGCCAAGTCCGCTCGGGGAACTATGGCTACACCTTC. It translates to CASSQVRSGNYGYTF.

This chain links TRBV7-9 with TRBJ2-1; D gene ambiguous. V shed 1 base and J shed 2 bases, with 9 bases lying between them. CDR1 and CDR2 (germline): SEHNR, FQNEAQ (reference sequence). CDR3 length: 15 residues. The CDR3 protein is CASSLEVQPYNEQFF. The CDR3 DNA follows: TGTGCCAGCAGCTTAGAGGTACAGCCCTACAATGAGCAGTTCTTC.

The rearrangement joins TRBV6-5 to TRBJ2-5; D remains unclear. Trimming left V 4 bases short and J 5 bases short, with 14 bases between. Germline CDR1 reads MNHEY; CDR2 reads SVGAGI. This CDR3 is built from 14 residues. In nucleotides, the CDR3 is TGTGCCAGCAGTTTTCTGTTTCGACGGGAGACCCAGTACTTC. Its protein product is CASSFLFRRETQYF.

The gene calls are TRBV28 and TRBJ2-7, with 9 nucleotides matching TRBD1. The CDR3 sequence is 16 residues long. Germline CDR1 reads MDHEN; CDR2 reads SYDVKM. Trimming removed 7 bases from V and 2 bases from J; junction bases left unmatched: 12. The CDR3 loop reads CASTPLGQGLAYEQYF. The CDR3 nucleotides read TGTGCCAGCACCCCCCTAGGACAGGGGCTTGCCTACGAGCAGTACTTC.

This chain uses TRBV6-6 with TRBJ2-1, with 11 bases aligning to TRBD2. V was clipped by 7 bases and J by 8 bases; unmatched bases: 7. Germline V gives CDR1 MNHNY, CDR2 SVGAGI (reference sequence). The CDR3 has 14 amino acids. The chain's CDR3 is CASMISGRADEQFF. Here the CDR3 DNA reads TGTGCCAGCATGATTAGCGGGAGGGCGGATGAGCAGTTCTTC.

The chain uses TRBV28 and TRBJ2-7; TRBD1 might be the D (6 bases). The CDR3 is 15 residues long. The V end was cut by 3 bases, the J end by 4 bases, with 16 bases between. The germline gives CDR1 MDHEN, CDR2 SYDVKM. Written as DNA, the CDR3 is TGTGCCAGCAGTTTTCAACAGGGCTTAGTGTACGAGCAGTACTTC. This sequence encodes CASSFQQGLVYEQYF.